This TCR beta chain was recovered during a study of neurological immune-mediated disorders (dated by TCRdb to about 2019). Study-level background: Among the approximately 34 multiple sclerosis patients, relapsing-remitting MS accounted for some 30 and secondary progressive MS accounted for 3. The study compared peripheral blood TCR-beta repertoires of HTLV-I-associated myelopathy (HAM/TSP) patients, multiple sclerosis patients and healthy controls using UMI-based sequencing. The 95 to 120 TCR-beta libraries included longitudinal samples, technical triplicates and paired sorted CD4+ and CD8+ T-cell subsets alongside PBMC samples. The cohort comprised roughly 65 subjects: roughly 15 HAM/TSP patients, around 35 multiple sclerosis patients and around 20 healthy controls. The paper as a whole reports these results and caveats: Phylogenetic analysis grouped repertoires from 18 of 34 MS patients into a cluster of related CDR3 sequences, suggesting a possible repertoire-level signature. No identical CDR3 amino acid sequences were shared among expanded clones across subjects, suggesting private TCR-beta repertoires in all groups. TCR clonal expansion was highest in HAM/TSP patients and lowest in MS patients, with MS patients falling below even healthy controls. The MS cluster was not associated with any clinical or MRI features, and the authors stated that larger cohorts are needed.

Unsorted PBMC libraries were generated from 2 million PBMCs stored in RNAlater at -80 °C until RNA extraction. Multiple sclerosis patients were enrolled in a US clinical protocol evaluating disease progression by magnetic resonance imaging. Peripheral blood underwent Ficoll-Hypaque density gradient centrifugation to isolate PBMCs, which were then cryopreserved in liquid nitrogen. cDNA synthesis used template-switch 5'RACE with a primer carrying a 10-nucleotide random unique molecular identifier tagging each TCR transcript. Each sequencing run produced over 160 million TCR-beta sequences covering 15-18 subjects. Total RNA was extracted with the RNeasy kit. The KAPA Real-time Library Amplification kit was used to amplify TCR-beta VDJ regions with primers targeting the TCR constant region and the 5'RACE anchor. A first PCR added sample indexes and Illumina adaptors, and a second PCR then raised library yield. After Ampure bead purification, the TCR product of roughly 650 bp was size-selected on a 2% E-gel SizeSelection system. Library quality was checked on a Bioanalyzer, concentration was measured with Qubit, and libraries were quantified with the Kapa Library Quantification kit before pooling. An Illumina HiSeq 2500 sequenced the libraries paired-end 2 x 150 bp. To increase sequence diversity, about 25-31% phiX was spiked into each library pool. Per the source publication's procedure: Quality-filtered reads were processed with the UMI-based MiGEC pipeline, and over 75% of raw TCR sequences were removed by the MiGEC pipeline during error correction. IMGT germline references were used for aligning VDJ genes, and each clonotype was defined as a unique CDR3 amino acid sequence together with its V-J genes. VDJtools evaluated clonal expansion, Shannon diversity and CDR3 relatedness (CalcPairwiseDistances, ClusterSamples); CLCbio workbench built phylogenetic trees. Clones with at least 8 unique UMIs were defined as expanded, with this threshold being based on coefficient-of-variation modelling across technical triplicates. The public reads were run again by TCRdb, first through fastp at Q25 and then through MiXCR, and only productive beta chains were kept. Every entry covers one CDR3 protein and lists the most common genes and DNA from its rows. These V and J calls are TCRdb output, not the study's own analysis. The sample profile shows tens of thousands of distinct CDR3 sequences; around 3.4% of them were found once. The top ten clonotypes cover 2.9% of the sample.

Ten or more counts support this clonotype. Its target antigen remains unknown. There are no base qualities to consult, and no much larger clone falls within one base. V and J are truncated by 4 bases and 8 bases respectively, leaving an intervening sequence of 6 bases. Taken from cysteine to phenylalanine, the CDR3 has 10 residues. Left in the record is the CDR3 DNA by itself, 30 bases read in frame from the first base. The germline V gene (reference sequence) supplies CDR1 DFQATT and CDR2 SNEGSKA. Sequencing input: PBMCs. The rearrangement combines TRBV20-1 with TRBJ2-1; the D gene cannot be named for sure. The sequence came from a woman aged 45-59 years with multiple sclerosis. The DNA sequence is given as TGCAGTGCTATTAGTTATGAGCAGTTCTTC. Its protein product is CSAISYEQFF.